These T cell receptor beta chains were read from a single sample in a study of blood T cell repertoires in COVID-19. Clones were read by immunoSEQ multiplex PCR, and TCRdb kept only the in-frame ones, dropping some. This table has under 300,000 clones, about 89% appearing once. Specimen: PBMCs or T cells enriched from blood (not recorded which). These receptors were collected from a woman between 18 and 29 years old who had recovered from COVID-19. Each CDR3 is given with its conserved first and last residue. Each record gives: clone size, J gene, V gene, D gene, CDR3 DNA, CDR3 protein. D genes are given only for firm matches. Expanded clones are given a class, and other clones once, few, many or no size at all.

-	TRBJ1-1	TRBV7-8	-	TGTGCCAGCAGCCCGGTCCCGAACACTGAAGCTTTCTTT	CASSPVPNTEAFF
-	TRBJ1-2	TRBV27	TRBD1	TGTGCCAGCAGTTTAAAAGACAGGGGGAATCTAAACTATGGCTACACCTTC	CASSLKDRGNLNYGYTF
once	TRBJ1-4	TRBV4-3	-	TGCGCCAGCAGCCAAGATTCGGGCAGGGGAGGGGAAAAACTGTTTTTT	CASSQDSGRGGEKLFF
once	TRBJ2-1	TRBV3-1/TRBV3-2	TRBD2	TGTGCCAGCAGCCAAGAATTCCGCAGCGGGGGGGCGGGTGAGCAGTTCTTC	CASSQEFRSGGAGEQFF
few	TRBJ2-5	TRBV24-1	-	TGTGCCACCAGTGACCCCGGACGGACAAACCAAGAGACCCAGTACTTC	CATSDPGRTNQETQYF
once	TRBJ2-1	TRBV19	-	TGTGCCAGTAGTACGATTTCCCGGGGCAATGAGCAGTTCTTC	CASSTISRGNEQFF
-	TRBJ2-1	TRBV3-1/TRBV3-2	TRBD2	TGTGCCAGCAGCCGGACTAGCGGGAGTTCGGGGGAGCAGTTCTTC	CASSRTSGSSGEQFF
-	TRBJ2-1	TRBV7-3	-	TGTGCCAGCAGCTTAGCGCCGGGAGTGAACAATGAGCAGTTCTTC	CASSLAPGVNNEQFF
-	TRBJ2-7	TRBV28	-	TGTGCCAGCAGTTCCGTAAAGATATGGCCCTACGAGCAGTACTTC	CASSSVKIWPYEQYF
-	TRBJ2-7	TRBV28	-	TGTGCCAGCAGTCCAGGATCCCTGGGGAGGGAGCAGTACTTC	CASSPGSLGREQYF
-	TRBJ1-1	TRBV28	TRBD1	TGTGCCGGTCGGACAGGGGGTTTCTCGGAATCGAACACTGAAGCTTTCTTT	CAGRTGGFSESNTEAFF
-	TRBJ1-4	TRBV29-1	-	TGCAGCGCCAACATTAATGAAAAACTGTTTTTT	CSANINEKLFF
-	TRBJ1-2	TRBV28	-	TGTGCCAGCAGCTCTCGCTCCGAGGGCGATGGCTACACCTTC	CASSSRSEGDGYTF
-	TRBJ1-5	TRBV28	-	TGTGCCAGCAGCGATAACAGGATCGGGCCCCAGCATTTT	CASSDNRIGPQHF
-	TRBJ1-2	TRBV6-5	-	TGTGCCAGCACCACGGTGGGGGGGCATGGCTACACCTTC	CASTTVGGHGYTF
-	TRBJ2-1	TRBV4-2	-	TGTGCCAGCAGCCAAGTCGACCAGCGGGTCTGGAATGAGCAGTTCTTC	CASSQVDQRVWNEQFF
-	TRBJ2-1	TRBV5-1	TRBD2	TGCGCCAGCAGCTCGACTAGCGGGTACTACAATGAGCAGTTCTTC	CASSSTSGYYNEQFF
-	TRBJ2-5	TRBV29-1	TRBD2	TGCAGCGCCCCTGATAGCGGGAGAGGAGAGACCCAGTACTTC	CSAPDSGRGETQYF
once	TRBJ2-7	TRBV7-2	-	TGTGCCAGCAGCCAAAGGGACTTCTACGAGCAGTACTTC	CASSQRDFYEQYF
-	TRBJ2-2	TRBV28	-	TGTGCCAGCAGTTTATCTACAGGGGGAGGGACCGGGGAGCTGTTTTTT	CASSLSTGGGTGELFF
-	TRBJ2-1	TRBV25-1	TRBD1	TGTGCCAGCAGTGAATCCGGGGCCAGGGGGTTCTACAATGAGCAGTTCTTC	CASSESGARGFYNEQFF
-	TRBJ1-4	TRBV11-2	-	TGTGCCAGCAGCCGATTCGGAGGGGCTAATGAAAAACTGTTTTTT	CASSRFGGANEKLFF